Listed below are T cell receptor beta chains from one sample, sequenced in a study of cytomegalovirus exposure and HLA in healthy donors. Generated by immunoSEQ multiplex PCR, the TCRdb table keeps only in-frame clones and is missing some. The sample carries some 65,000 clones, 62% recorded once. Sequences were obtained from PBMCs. These receptors were taken from a man aged 25-45 years in good health and CMV-seronegative. Each CDR3 is given with its conserved first and last residue. The D gene is left open where the match is weak. Clone size appears in some rows only: once, few, many, or a class for an expanded clone.

abundance | j_gene | v_gene | d_gene | CDR3nt | CDR3aa
- | TRBJ2-5 | TRBV20-1 | - | TGCAGTGCTCACAGGGAAGAGACCCAGTACTTC | CSAHREETQYF
- | TRBJ1-1 | TRBV9 | - | TGTGCCAGCAGCGTAGCATTCCCAAACACTGAAGCTTTCTTT | CASSVAFPNTEAFF
- | TRBJ2-2 | TRBV5-4 | TRBD1 | TGTGCCAGCAGCCCAGGGACAGGCCCCAACACCGGGGAGCTGTTTTTT | CASSPGTGPNTGELFF
- | TRBJ2-7 | TRBV29-1 | TRBD2 | TGCAGCGTTGGACTAGCTGGGGAAAAAGGCGAGCAGTACTTC | CSVGLAGEKGEQYF
few | TRBJ2-7 | TRBV7-8 | TRBD2 | TGTGCCAGCAGCTCTGGGACTAGCGGGGGCTATACCTACGAGCAGTACTTC | CASSSGTSGGYTYEQYF
few | TRBJ1-5 | TRBV15 | - | TGTGCCACCAGCAGAGATCCCAGACACGAGCAGCCCCAGCATTTT | CATSRDPRHEQPQHF
- | TRBJ1-5 | TRBV4-1 | TRBD1 | TGCGCCAGCAGACAGGGGCCGGCGGTCAATCAGCCCCAGCATTTT | CASRQGPAVNQPQHF
- | TRBJ1-6 | TRBV2 | TRBD1 | TGTGCCAGCAGTGAGTTTAGGGACAGGGAAGGTTCACCCCTCCACTTT | CASSEFRDREGSPLHF
- | TRBJ2-5 | TRBV9 | - | TGTGCCAGCAGCGTAGGGAGGGGGGGCCTAGAGACCCAGTACTTC | CASSVGRGGLETQYF
- | TRBJ1-1 | TRBV6-1 | - | TGTGCCAGCAGACCCCAGGGAAACACTGAAGCTTTCTTT | CASRPQGNTEAFF